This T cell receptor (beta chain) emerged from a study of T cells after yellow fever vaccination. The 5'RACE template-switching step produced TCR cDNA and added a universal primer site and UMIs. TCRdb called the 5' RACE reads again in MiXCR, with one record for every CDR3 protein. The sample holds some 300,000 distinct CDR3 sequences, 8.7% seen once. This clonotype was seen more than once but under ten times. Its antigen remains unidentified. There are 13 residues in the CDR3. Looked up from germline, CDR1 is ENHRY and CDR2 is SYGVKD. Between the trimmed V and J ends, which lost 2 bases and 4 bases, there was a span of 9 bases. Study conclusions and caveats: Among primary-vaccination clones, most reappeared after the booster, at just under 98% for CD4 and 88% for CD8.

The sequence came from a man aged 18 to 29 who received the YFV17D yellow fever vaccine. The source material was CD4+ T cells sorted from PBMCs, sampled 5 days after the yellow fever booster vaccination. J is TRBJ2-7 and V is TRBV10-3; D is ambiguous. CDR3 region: CAISEGVIYEQYF. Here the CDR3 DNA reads TGTGCCATCAGTGAGGGGGTTATTTACGAGCAGTACTTC.